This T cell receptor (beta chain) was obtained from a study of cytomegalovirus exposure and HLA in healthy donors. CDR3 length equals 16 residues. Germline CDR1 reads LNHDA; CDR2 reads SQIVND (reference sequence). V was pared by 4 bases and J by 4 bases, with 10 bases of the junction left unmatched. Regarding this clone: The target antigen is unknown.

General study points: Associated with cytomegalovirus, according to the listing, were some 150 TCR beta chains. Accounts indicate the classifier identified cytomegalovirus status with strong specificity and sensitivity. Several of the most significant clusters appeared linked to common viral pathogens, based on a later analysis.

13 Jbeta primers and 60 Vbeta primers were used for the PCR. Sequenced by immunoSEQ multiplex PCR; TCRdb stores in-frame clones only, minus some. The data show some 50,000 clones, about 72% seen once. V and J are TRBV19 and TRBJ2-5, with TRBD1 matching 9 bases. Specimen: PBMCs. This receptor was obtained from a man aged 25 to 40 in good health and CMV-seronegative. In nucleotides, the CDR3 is TGTGCCAGTAGTACCCTCCGGGACAGGGTTGGAGAGACCCAGTACTTC. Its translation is CASSTLRDRVGETQYF.